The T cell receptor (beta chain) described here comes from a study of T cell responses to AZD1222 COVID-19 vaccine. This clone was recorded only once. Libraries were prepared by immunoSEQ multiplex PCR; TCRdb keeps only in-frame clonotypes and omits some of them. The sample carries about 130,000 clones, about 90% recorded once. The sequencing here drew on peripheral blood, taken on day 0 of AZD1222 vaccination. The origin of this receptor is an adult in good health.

CDR3 sequence: CASSSRGRLAGNTIYF. CDR3 sequence (DNA): TGTGCCAGCAGTTCCAGGGGAAGGCTTGCTGGAAACACCATATATTTT. The V gene is TRBV7-9, the J gene TRBJ1-3; tentative D call: TRBD1 (6 bases). Germline values: CDR1 SEHNR, CDR2 FQNEAQ (reference sequence). Trimming took 6 bases from V and 2 from J, leaving 17 bases between them. This CDR3 has 16 amino acids.